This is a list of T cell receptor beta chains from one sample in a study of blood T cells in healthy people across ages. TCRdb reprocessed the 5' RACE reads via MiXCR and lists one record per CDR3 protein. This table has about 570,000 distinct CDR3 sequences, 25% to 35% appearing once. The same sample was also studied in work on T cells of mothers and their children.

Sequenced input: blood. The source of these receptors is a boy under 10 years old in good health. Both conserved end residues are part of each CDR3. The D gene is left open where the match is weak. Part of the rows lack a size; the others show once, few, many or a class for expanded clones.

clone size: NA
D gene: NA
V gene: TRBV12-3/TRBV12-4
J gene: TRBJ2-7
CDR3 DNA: TGTGCCAGCAGTTTTGACGGGGGTCTGAGCGAGCAGTACTTC
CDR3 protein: CASSFDGGLSEQYF

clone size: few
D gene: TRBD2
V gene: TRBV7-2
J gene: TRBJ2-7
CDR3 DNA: TGTGCCAGCAGTTACAGCGGGGGGCTGAGCTACGAGCAGTACTTC
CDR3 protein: CASSYSGGLSYEQYF

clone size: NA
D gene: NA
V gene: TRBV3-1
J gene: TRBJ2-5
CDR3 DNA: TGTGCCAGCAGCCAAGGGCTCCGTGGGGAGCAGTACTTC
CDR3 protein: CASSQGLRGEQYF

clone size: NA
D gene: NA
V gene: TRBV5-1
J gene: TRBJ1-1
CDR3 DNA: TGCGCCAGCAGCCAACGGGACCCTCGGACTGAAGCTTTCTTT
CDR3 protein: CASSQRDPRTEAFF

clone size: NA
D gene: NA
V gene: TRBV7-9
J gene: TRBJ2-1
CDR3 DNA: TGTGCCAGCAGCTTACTGGAGGCCGCTGAGCAGTTCTTC
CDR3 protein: CASSLLEAAEQFF

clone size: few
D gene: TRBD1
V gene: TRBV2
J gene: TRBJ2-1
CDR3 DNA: TGTGCCACACAGGGGGCGGGATACAATGAGCAGTTCTTC
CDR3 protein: CATQGAGYNEQFF

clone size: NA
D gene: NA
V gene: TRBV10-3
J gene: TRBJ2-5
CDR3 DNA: TGTGCCATCAGTCCCGGGACTCTCTACAATGAGCAGTCCTTC
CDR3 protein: CAISPGTLYNEQSF

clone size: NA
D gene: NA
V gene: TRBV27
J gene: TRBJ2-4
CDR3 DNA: TGTGCCAGCAGGCGTTCTTCCAAAAACATTCAGTACTTC
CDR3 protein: CASRRSSKNIQYF

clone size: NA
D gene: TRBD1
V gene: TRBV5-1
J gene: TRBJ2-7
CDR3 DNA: TGCGCCAGCAGCTCCTGGACAGGGTTTGACGAGCAGTACTTC
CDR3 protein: CASSSWTGFDEQYF

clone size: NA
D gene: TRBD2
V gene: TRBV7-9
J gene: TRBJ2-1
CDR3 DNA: TGTGCCAGCAGCCGAATGGGGACTAGCGAGCATGAGCAGTTCTTC
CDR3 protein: CASSRMGTSEHEQFF

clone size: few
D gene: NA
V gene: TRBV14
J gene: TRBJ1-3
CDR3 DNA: TGTGCCAGCAGCCAAGAGGGCGCTGGAAACACCATATATTTT
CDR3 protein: CASSQEGAGNTIYF

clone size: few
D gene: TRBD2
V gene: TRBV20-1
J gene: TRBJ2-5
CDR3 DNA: TGCAGTGCTAGATCCGAGCGACTAGCGGGAGGAGAGACCCAGTACTTC
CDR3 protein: CSARSERLAGGETQYF

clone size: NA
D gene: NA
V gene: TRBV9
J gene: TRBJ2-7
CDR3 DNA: TGTGCCAGCAGCGTAGATATGACAGGCTACGAGCAGTACTTC
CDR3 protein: CASSVDMTGYEQYF

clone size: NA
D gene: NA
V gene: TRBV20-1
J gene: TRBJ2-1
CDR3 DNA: TGCAGTGCTAGAGCCCCCAACAATGAGCAGTTCTTC
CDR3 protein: CSARAPNNEQFF

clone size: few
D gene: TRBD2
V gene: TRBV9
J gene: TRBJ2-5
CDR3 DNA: TGTGCCGGCAGCGCGGGGGAGAGTCCCTTGGAGACCCAGTACTTC
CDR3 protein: CAGSAGESPLETQYF

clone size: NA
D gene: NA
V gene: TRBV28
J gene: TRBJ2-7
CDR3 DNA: TGTGCCAGCAGACTACACCTCCTCCGGGGGGCGAAATACGAGCAGTACTTC
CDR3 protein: CASRLHLLRGAKYEQYF

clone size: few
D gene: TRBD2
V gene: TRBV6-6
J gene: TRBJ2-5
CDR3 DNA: TGTGCCAGCAGTTACGGCCTCGGGGGGGCAAAGACCCAGTACTTC
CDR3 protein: CASSYGLGGAKTQYF

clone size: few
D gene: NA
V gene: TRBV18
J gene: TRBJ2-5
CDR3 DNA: TGTGCCAGCTCACCGCTAGCAGGAGACGGCCAAGAGACCCAGTACTTC
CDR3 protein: CASSPLAGDGQETQYF

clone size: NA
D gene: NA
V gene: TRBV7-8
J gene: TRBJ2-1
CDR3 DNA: TGTGCCAGCAGCTCAACGGGGCCCTACGACAATGAGCAGTTCTTC
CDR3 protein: CASSSTGPYDNEQFF

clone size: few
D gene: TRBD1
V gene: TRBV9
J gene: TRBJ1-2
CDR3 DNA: TGTGCCAGCAGCGCGGGACAGGCGACCAACTATGGCTACACCTTC
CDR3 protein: CASSAGQATNYGYTF

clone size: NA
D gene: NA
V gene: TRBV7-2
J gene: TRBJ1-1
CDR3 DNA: TGTGCCAGCAGCTTACGGGCAGCTCACATGAACACTGAAGCTTTCTTT
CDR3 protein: CASSLRAAHMNTEAFF

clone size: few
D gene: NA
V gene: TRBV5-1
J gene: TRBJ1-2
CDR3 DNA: TGCGCCAGCAGCTTGGGACAGAGTAAGAGCTATGGCTACACCTTC
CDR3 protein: CASSLGQSKSYGYTF

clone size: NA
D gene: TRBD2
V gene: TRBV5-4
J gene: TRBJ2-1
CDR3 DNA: TGTGCCAGCAGGGCTAGCGGGAGGGATCTTGGTGAGCAGTTCTTC
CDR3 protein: CASRASGRDLGEQFF

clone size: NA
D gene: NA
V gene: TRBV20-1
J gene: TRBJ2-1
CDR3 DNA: TGCAGTGCTAGAGTGGGGGACTTCTTTTACAATGAGCAGTTCTTC
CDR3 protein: CSARVGDFFYNEQFF

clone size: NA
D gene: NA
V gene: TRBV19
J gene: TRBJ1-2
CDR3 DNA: TGTGCCAGTAGTCTGAGGACAAGGGACTATGGCTACACCTTC
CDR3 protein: CASSLRTRDYGYTF

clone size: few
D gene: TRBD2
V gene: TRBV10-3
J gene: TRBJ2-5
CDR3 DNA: TGTGCCATCAGCGGCGGACTAGCGGGAGGGCAAGAGACCCAGTACTTC
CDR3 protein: CAISGGLAGGQETQYF

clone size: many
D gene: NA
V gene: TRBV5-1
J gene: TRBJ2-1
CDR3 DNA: TGTGCCAGCAGCTTAAACAATGAGCAGTTCTTC
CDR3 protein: CASSLNNEQFF

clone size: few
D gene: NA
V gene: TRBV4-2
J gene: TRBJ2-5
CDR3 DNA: TGTGCCAGCAGCCAAGAGGGGTACCAAGAGACCCAGTACTTC
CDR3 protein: CASSQEGYQETQYF

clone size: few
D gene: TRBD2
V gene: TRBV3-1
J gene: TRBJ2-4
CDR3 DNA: TGTGCCAGCAGCCTGGGCGGACTAGCGGTCAAAAACATTCAGTACTTC
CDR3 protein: CASSLGGLAVKNIQYF

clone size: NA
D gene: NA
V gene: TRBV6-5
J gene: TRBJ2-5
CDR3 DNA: TGTGCCAGCAGTTACTCTGGGACAAGTCTGGGAGAGCAGTACTTC
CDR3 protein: CASSYSGTSLGEQYF

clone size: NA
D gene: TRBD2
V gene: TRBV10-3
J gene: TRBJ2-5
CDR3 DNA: TGTGCCATCAGTGGAAAGCGGGGGGACCAAGAGACCCAGTACTTC
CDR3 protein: CAISGKRGDQETQYF

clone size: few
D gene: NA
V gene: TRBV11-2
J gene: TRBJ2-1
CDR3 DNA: TGTGCCAGCAGCTTAAAGGGCAGCAGATCTTACAATGAGCAGTTCTTC
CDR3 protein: CASSLKGSRSYNEQFF

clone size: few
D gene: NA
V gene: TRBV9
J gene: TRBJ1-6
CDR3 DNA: TGTGCCAGCAGCGTAGAACCATCCTCCTATAATTCACCCCTCCACTTT
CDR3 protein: CASSVEPSSYNSPLHF

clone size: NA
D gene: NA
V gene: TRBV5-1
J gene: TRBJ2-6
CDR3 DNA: TGCGCCAGCAGTTTGAAGGAGTCTGGGGCCAACGTCCTGACTTTC
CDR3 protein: CASSLKESGANVLTF

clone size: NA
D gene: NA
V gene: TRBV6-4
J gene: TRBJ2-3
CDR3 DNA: TGTGCCAGCAGCCCACAAGGAACAACAGATACGCAGTATTTT
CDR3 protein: CASSPQGTTDTQYF

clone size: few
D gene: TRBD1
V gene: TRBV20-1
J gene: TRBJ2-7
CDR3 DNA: TGCAGTGCTAGATTGACAGGGTCGGGGGAGCAGTACTTC
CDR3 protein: CSARLTGSGEQYF

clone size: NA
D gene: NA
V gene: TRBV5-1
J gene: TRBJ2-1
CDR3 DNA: TGCGCCAGCAGCTCCTCGGGACTTTACAATGAGCAGTTCTTC
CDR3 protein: CASSSSGLYNEQFF

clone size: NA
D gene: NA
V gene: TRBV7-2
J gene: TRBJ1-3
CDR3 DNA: TGTGCCAGCAGATCCGGGCTGGGGGTCCTCCCCATATATTTT
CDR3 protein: CASRSGLGVLPIYF